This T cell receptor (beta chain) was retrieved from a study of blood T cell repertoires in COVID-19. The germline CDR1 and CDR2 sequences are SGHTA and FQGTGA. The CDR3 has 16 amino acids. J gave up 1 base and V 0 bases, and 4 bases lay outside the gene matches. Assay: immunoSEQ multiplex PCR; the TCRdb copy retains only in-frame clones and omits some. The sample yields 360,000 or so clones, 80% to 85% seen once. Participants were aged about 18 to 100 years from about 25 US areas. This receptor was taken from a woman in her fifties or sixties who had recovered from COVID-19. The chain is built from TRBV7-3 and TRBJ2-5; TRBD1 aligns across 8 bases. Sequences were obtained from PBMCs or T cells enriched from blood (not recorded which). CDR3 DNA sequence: TGTGCCAGCAGCTTAACGTTGGGGACAGGCCAAGAGACCCAGTACTTC. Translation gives CASSLTLGTGQETQYF.